The 21 T cell receptor beta chains given below trace back to one sample, sequenced in a study of T cell responses to AZD1222 COVID-19 vaccine. The table came from immunoSEQ multiplex PCR; TCRdb's copy has only in-frame clones and leaves some out. The sample lists approximately 120,000 clones; 91% were seen once. Specimen: peripheral blood, collected on day 0 of AZD1222 vaccination. All receptors come from an adult in good health.

This rearrangement joins TRBV5-6 to TRBJ1-1, with 7 bases aligning to TRBD1. After removal of 3 bases from V and 7 bases from J, the junction contained 3 bases not matched to a gene. The CDR3 length is 12 residues. Germline assignment: CDR1 SGHDT and CDR2 YYEEEE. In DNA, the CDR3 is TGTGCCAGCAGCTGGTGGGACAGTGAAGCTTTCTTT. Amino acids: CASSWWDSEAFF.

V is TRBV2 and J is TRBJ2-5, with D possibly TRBD2 on 5 matching bases. Germline CDR1 is SNHLY and CDR2 is FYNNEI. V was shortened by 4 bases and J by 2 bases, with 8 bases between the two germline ends. The CDR3 has 13 residues. The CDR3 coding sequence is TGTGCCAGCAGTGTACCGGGGCAAGAGACCCAGTACTTC. Its translation: CASSVPGQETQYF. Variable domain in full (rest from reference TRBV2 and TRBJ2-5): EPEVTQTPSHQVTQMGQEVILRCVPISNHLYFYWYRQILGQKVEFLVSFYNNEISEKSEIFDDQFSVERPDGSNFTLKIRSTKLEDSAMYFCASSVPGQETQYFGPGTRLLVL.

The chain has TRBV13 and TRBJ1-1; D uncertain. Trimming removed 7 bases from V and 4 bases from J, with 25 bases in between. This CDR3 has 17 residues. Looked up from germline, CDR1 is PRHDT and CDR2 is FYEKMQ (reference sequence). CDR3 protein: CASTPPRAGRESTEAFF. The DNA for the CDR3 is TGTGCCAGCACCCCTCCCCGGGCCGGACGGGAGAGCACTGAAGCTTTCTTT. The full variable domain, in which reference TRBV13 and TRBJ1-1 provide the parts outside the CDR3, is AAGVIQSPRHLIKEKRETATLKCYPIPRHDTVYWYQQGPGQDPQFLISFYEKMQSDKGSIPDRFSAQQFSDYHSELNMSSLELGDSALYFCASTPPRAGRESTEAFFGQGTRLTVV.

The chain has TRBV6-5 and TRBJ1-6, with D possibly TRBD1 on 6 matching bases. The CDR3 contains 13 residues. Looked up from germline, CDR1 is MNHEY and CDR2 is SVGAGI. V dropped 6 bases and J dropped 4 bases, with 7 bases sitting between them. As DNA, the CDR3 is TGTGCCAGCAGCACAGGGTATAATTCACCCCTCCACTTT. Protein sequence: CASSTGYNSPLHF.

The V gene is TRBV30, the J gene TRBJ1-2; no clear D. The germline V gene encodes CDR1 GTSNPN and CDR2 SVGIG (reference sequence). V was clipped by 2 bases and J by 0 bases, with 10 bases between them. The CDR3 sequence is 14 residues long. The CDR3 nucleotides read TGTGCCTGGAGTCGGGGATCGGCTAACTATGGCTACACCTTC. Translating gives CAWSRGSANYGYTF.

This clone has a handful of counts. V and J are TRBV30 and TRBJ1-6; D not resolved. V was pared by 2 bases and J by 10 bases, with 12 bases between. Germline CDR1 is GTSNPN and CDR2 is SVGIG (reference sequence). This CDR3 is 13 amino acids long. The CDR3 loop reads CAWSNSGRSPLHF. Here the CDR3 DNA reads TGTGCCTGGAGTAATTCGGGAAGATCACCCCTCCACTTT.

The CDR3 nucleotides read TGCGCCAGCAGCCCAGCTCCTACCGGGACCACAAGCTCCTACAATGAGCAGTTCTTC. As protein: CASSPAPTGTTSSYNEQFF. V gene TRBV5-1 combines with J gene TRBJ2-1; D may match TRBD1 or TRBD2 (5 bases each). The V end lost 4 bases, the J end lost 0 bases, and 23 bases lay between the germline ends. The CDR3 covers 19 residues. Germline CDR1 and CDR2: SGHRS and YFSETQ.

This clone was seen once. This chain uses TRBV18 with TRBJ1-4; 11 bases match TRBD1. The CDR3 loop spans 15 amino acids. Germline trimming cut 5 bases from V and 8 bases from J; bases unmatched to any gene: 7. Germline assignment: CDR1 KGHSH and CDR2 LQKENI. The CDR3 region has the DNA TGTGCCAGCTCAGCGGACAGGGGGCAGGGCGAAAAACTGTTTTTT. It is translated as CASSADRGQGEKLFF.

The chain has TRBV19 and TRBJ1-5; maybe TRBD1 (5 bases). CDR1 and CDR2 from the germline V gene are LNHDA and SQIVND (reference sequence). Trimming took off 7 bases at V and 9 bases at J, with 19 bases between the two ends. The CDR3 is made up of 14 amino acids. The CDR3 DNA reads as TGTGCCAGTAAACCGCTGGGGTCAAGGGGGCCCCAGCATTTT. This encodes CASKPLGSRGPQHF. Combining the CDR3 with reference TRBV19 and TRBJ1-5 gives the whole variable domain DGGITQSPKYLFRKEGQNVTLSCEQNLNHDAMYWYRQDPGQGLRLIYYSQIVNDFQKGDIAEGYSVSREKKESFPLTVTSAQKNPTAFYLCASKPLGSRGPQHFGDGTRLSIL.

The gene calls are TRBV4-1 and TRBJ1-6; D is unresolved. Trimming stripped 0 bases from V and 7 bases from J, with 10 bases between. The CDR3 is 15 amino acids. Looked up from germline, CDR1 is MGHRA and CDR2 is YSYEKL. In nucleotides, the CDR3 is TGCGCCAGCAGCCAAGAGAGAATAGGGAATTCACCCCTCCACTTT. Translated: CASSQERIGNSPLHF.

The chain carries TRBV30 and TRBJ1-5, with D unresolved. In germline, CDR1 is GTSNPN, CDR2 SVGIG (reference sequence). The CDR3 is made up of 14 amino acids. V was clipped by 2 bases and J by 0 bases, with 8 bases between them. The CDR3 bases are TGTGCCTGGAGTACCGGGAATAGCAATCAGCCCCAGCATTTT. The encoded protein is CAWSTGNSNQPQHF.

This chain links TRBV3-1 (or the pseudogene TRBV3-2) with TRBJ2-3; TRBD2 agrees at 11 bases. The germline gives CDR1 LGHDT, CDR2 YNNKEL (reference sequence). J gave up 4 bases and V 1 base, and 4 bases lay outside the gene matches. There are 16 residues in the CDR3. CDR3 coding DNA: TGTGCCAGCAGCCAAGGGCTAGCGGGAGGTGCAGATACGCAGTATTTT. Residues: CASSQGLAGGADTQYF.

A note on this clone: Other DNA sequences in this sample translate to the same CDR3. For the CDR3, the DNA is TGTGCCAGCAGTTACTCGAGGGGAACTGAAGCTTTCTTT. Translation: CASSYSRGTEAFF. The chain couples TRBV6-5 to TRBJ1-1, with D possibly TRBD1 on 5 matching bases. Trimming shortened V by 0 bases and J by 5 bases, and 7 bases separated the two germline ends. The germline CDR1 and CDR2 sequences are MNHEY and SVGAGI. There are 13 residues in the CDR3.

This clone appeared once. The rearrangement uses TRBV18 and TRBJ1-5; 7 bases map to TRBD1. This CDR3 region has 16 residues. Germline CDR1 KGHSH, CDR2 LQKENI. Trimming cost V 0 bases and J 2 bases; bases outside gene matches: 4. Here the CDR3 DNA reads TGTGCCAGCTCACCACCAGGGGGCACTGGCAATCAGCCCCAGCATTTT. Protein product: CASSPPGGTGNQPQHF.

This clone has just one count. The CDR3 bases are TGTGCCATCAGTGGGAGATCTAGCGGGAGCCCTCAAGAGACCCAGTACTTC. Translated: CAISGRSSGSPQETQYF. The chain couples TRBV10-3 to TRBJ2-5, with 10 bases fitting TRBD2. CDR1 ENHRY and CDR2 SYGVKD come from the germline V gene. The trim removed 4 bases at V and 2 bases at J, leaving 10 bases unmatched. This CDR3 comprises 17 residues.

The V call is TRBV18, the J call TRBJ2-2; D gene uncertain. V gave up 3 bases and J gave up 3 bases, with 8 bases separating them. The CDR3 consists of 14 residues. Germline CDR1 is KGHSH and CDR2 is LQKENI. The CDR3 loop is CASSPRVDTGELFF. In DNA form, the CDR3 reads TGTGCCAGCTCACCCCGAGTGGACACCGGGGAGCTGTTTTTT.

This chain links TRBV5-4 with TRBJ1-2; D gene uncertain. Per the germline V gene, CDR1 is SGHNT and CDR2 is YYREEE (reference sequence). V lost 4 bases to trimming and J lost 8 bases, with 15 bases between them. The CDR3 loop spans 13 amino acids. As DNA, the CDR3 is TGTGCCAGCAGCGACGGGCGACAAGTAGGCTACACCTTC. Protein product: CASSDGRQVGYTF.

Written as DNA, the CDR3 is TGCGCCAGCAGCCAAGAAAACAGCCGCAGGGCTAATGAAAAACTGTTTTTT. Protein product: CASSQENSRRANEKLFF. The chain uses TRBV4-1 and TRBJ1-4; TRBD1 might be the D (5 bases). Between the trimmed V and J ends, which lost 0 bases and 3 bases, there was a span of 14 bases. This CDR3 has 17 residues. Germline values: CDR1 MGHRA, CDR2 YSYEKL.

This chain connects TRBV9 to TRBJ2-7; 9 bases line up with TRBD2. The CDR3 length is 16 residues. V was pared by 0 bases and J by 2 bases, with 6 bases of the junction left unmatched. In germline, CDR1 is SGDLS, CDR2 YYNGEE. The CDR3 DNA is TGTGCCAGCAGCGTAGCAGCGGGGGGTATACCCTACGAGCAGTACTTC. Translating it yields CASSVAAGGIPYEQYF.

This sequence joins TRBV30 and TRBJ1-4, with D hard to call. The CDR3 spans 14 residues. CDR1 and CDR2 from the germline V gene are GTSNPN and SVGIG (reference sequence). The V end lost 0 bases, the J end lost 8 bases, and 13 bases lay between the germline ends. The CDR3 nucleotides read TGTGCCTGGAGTGTAACGAGGACCGGGGAAAAACTGTTTTTT. Its translation is CAWSVTRTGEKLFF.

J is TRBJ1-3 and V is TRBV30; no clear D. Germline V CDR1 and CDR2: GTSNPN, SVGIG (reference sequence). Trimming shortened V by 4 bases and J by 4 bases, and 8 bases separated the two germline ends. The CDR3 is made up of 12 amino acids. CDR3 region: CAWNLDGNTIYF. The CDR3 nucleotides read TGTGCCTGGAATCTAGACGGAAACACCATATATTTT.